The 19 T cell receptor beta chains given below trace back to one sample, sequenced in a study of blood T cells in healthy people across ages. Combining a sample-barcoded 5' primer with a J-beta primer mix, a second PCR ran for about 7 to 11 cycles. TCRdb reprocessed the 5' RACE reads via MiXCR and lists one record per CDR3 protein. The data hold almost 300,000 distinct CDR3 sequences, with less than 30% observed a single time. Sequenced input: blood. Every receptor here comes from a woman in her 70s in good health.

This clonotype was counted only a few times. This chain joins TRBV7-9 and TRBJ2-5, with D unresolved. From germline, CDR1 is SEHNR and CDR2 FQNEAQ (reference sequence). The ends were cut back, 1 base at V and 5 bases at J, with 14 bases in the middle. The CDR3 runs 15 residues. This CDR3 reads CASSLEAPRQETQYF. CDR3 sequence (DNA): TGTGCCAGCAGCTTAGAGGCGCCCCGCCAGGAGACCCAGTACTTC.

The gene calls are TRBV9 and TRBJ2-3; D uncertain. In germline, CDR1 is SGDLS, CDR2 YYNGEE. The V end lost 3 bases, the J end lost 3 bases, and 20 bases lay between the germline ends. The CDR3 spans 17 residues. The CDR3 region is CASSADGGALGTDTQYF. Here the CDR3 DNA reads TGTGCCAGCAGCGCAGATGGTGGAGCCCTTGGAACAGATACGCAGTATTTT. Drawing the rest from reference TRBV9 and TRBJ2-3, the complete variable domain is DSGVTQTPKHLITATGQRVTLRCSPRSGDLSVYWYQQSLDQGLQFLIQYYNGEERAKGNILERFSAQQFPDLHSELNLSSLELGDSALYFCASSADGGALGTDTQYFGPGTRLTVL.

Points on this clonotype: A much larger clonotype is one base distant, so this may be a read error. The chain employs TRBV5-6 and TRBJ2-7; 10 bases line up with TRBD2. Germline V lookup: CDR1 SGHDT, CDR2 YYEEEE. The CDR3 has 16 amino acids. CDR3 region: CASSLRRTSGGGEHYF. The CDR3 DNA reads TGTGCCAGCAGCTTGCGAAGGACTAGCGGAGGAGGCGAGCATTACTTC.

This clonotype was counted only a few times. The rearrangement links TRBV29-1 to TRBJ2-3; 8 bases are shared with TRBD1. Per the germline V gene, CDR1 is SQVTM and CDR2 is ANQGSEA. V lost 6 bases and J lost 6; bases outside the gene matches: 5. This CDR3 is 12 amino acids long. DNA of the CDR3: TGCAGCGTCCAGGGGGCCGTGGATACGCAGTATTTT. This translates into CSVQGAVDTQYF.

J is TRBJ2-1 and V is TRBV20-1; D may be TRBD1 or TRBD2 (7 bases each). The germline V gene has CDR1 DFQATT and CDR2 SNEGSKA (reference sequence). The CDR3 covers 13 residues. The V end lost 6 bases, the J end lost 0 bases, and 9 bases lay between the germline ends. CDR3 sequence reads: CSARGGSYNEQFF. For the CDR3, the DNA is TGCAGTGCCAGGGGGGGCTCCTACAATGAGCAGTTCTTC.

This rearrangement joins TRBV4-2 to TRBJ2-1; 8 positions agree with TRBD2. TRBJ2-5 explains the end of the DNA better; the J call may be wrong. CDR3 length: 14 residues. The germline V gene has CDR1 LGHNA and CDR2 YNFKEQ. The CDR3 sequence is CASSQGSGGETQYF. The CDR3 DNA is TGTGCCAGCAGCCAAGGAAGCGGGGGTGAGACCCAGTACTTC.

This rearrangement joins TRBV29-1 to TRBJ1-5, with D unresolved. V was trimmed by 0 bases and J by 6 bases, leaving 6 bases between them. There are 12 residues in the CDR3. Germline lookup yields CDR1 SQVTM and CDR2 ANQGSEA. This chain's CDR3 is CSVEENGQPQHF. The CDR3 DNA sequence: TGCAGCGTTGAAGAAAACGGTCAGCCCCAGCATTTT.

The V gene is TRBV5-4, the J gene TRBJ2-1; 8 bases line up with TRBD2. The germline V gene encodes CDR1 SGHNT and CDR2 YYREEE (reference sequence). The trim removed 5 bases at V and 0 bases at J, leaving 7 bases unmatched. The CDR3 length is 16 residues. The CDR3 bases are TGTGCCAGCAGTCTTAGCGGGACCCTCTCCTACAATGAGCAGTTCTTC. This sequence encodes CASSLSGTLSYNEQFF.

This chain uses TRBV7-6 with TRBJ2-1; D not resolved. Germline V gives CDR1 SGHVS, CDR2 FNYEAQ. The CDR3 runs to 15 residues. Trimming left V 1 base short and J 5 bases short, with 12 bases between. The CDR3 spells CASSLVNQLNNEQFF. The CDR3 DNA reads as TGTGCCAGCAGCTTAGTGAACCAGCTCAACAATGAGCAGTTCTTC.

This chain connects TRBV6-5 to TRBJ2-5; possibly TRBD2 for D (6 bases). TRBJ2-7 matches the DNA end more closely, so the J call is doubtful. Germline V CDR1 and CDR2: MNHEY, SVGAGI. The CDR3 is 19 residues long. In DNA form, the CDR3 reads TGTGCCAGCAGTTACTCGAGTCCCGCTAGCGCCAGAGAGGTCTGCGAGCAGTACTTC. Encoded protein: CASSYSSPASAREVCEQYF.

Ten or more counts support this clonotype. V gene TRBV20-1 combines with J gene TRBJ1-5, with a weak D call TRBD1 (6 bases). Germline V gives CDR1 DFQATT, CDR2 SNEGSKA (reference sequence). This CDR3 spans 14 amino acids. V was clipped by 5 bases and J by 4 bases, with 15 bases between them. CDR3: CSAPKPGVNQPQHF. The CDR3 region has the DNA TGCAGTGCTCCTAAGCCAGGGGTTAATCAGCCCCAGCATTTT.

CDR3 coding DNA: TGTGCCAGCAGCCAAGAGAGGGGGGCCGGGAGAGATACGCAGTATTTT. Residues: CASSQERGAGRDTQYF. This chain links TRBV3-1 with TRBJ2-3; D may match TRBD1 or TRBD2 (6 bases each). The germline V gene has CDR1 LGHDT and CDR2 YNNKEL (reference sequence). CDR3 length: 16 amino acids. Trimming shortened V by 0 bases and J by 5 bases, and 15 bases separated the two germline ends.

This clonotype was observed a few times. This chain uses TRBV20-1 with TRBJ2-1; either TRBD1 or TRBD2 may supply D (5 bases each). CDR1 is DFQATT and CDR2 is SNEGSKA in the germline V gene (reference sequence). V dropped 0 bases and J dropped 7 bases, with 19 bases sitting between them. The CDR3 consists of 16 residues. The CDR3 here is CSARDRRGAEGNEQFF. DNA for the CDR3: TGCAGTGCTAGAGACCGACGTGGGGCCGAGGGGAATGAGCAGTTCTTC.

V usage is TRBV20-1 and J usage is TRBJ2-5; 13 bases align to TRBD2. The J call is doubtful: the DNA matches TRBJ2-1 better. Germline assignment: CDR1 DFQATT and CDR2 SNEGSKA (reference sequence). The CDR3 length is 14 residues. CDR3 in amino acids: CSAFTSGRGNEQFF. CDR3 sequence (DNA): TGCAGTGCTTTTACTAGCGGGAGGGGGAATGAGCAGTTCTTC.

The CDR3 sequence is CASSLGGMGAETQYF. The CDR3 DNA is TGTGCCAGCAGTTTAGGGGGAATGGGGGCAGAGACCCAGTACTTC. The chain has TRBV12-3 or TRBV12-4 and TRBJ2-1, with D possibly being TRBD1 (6 bases). The better agreement between TRBJ2-5 and the DNA end casts doubt on the J call. This CDR3 is 15 amino acids long.

This clonotype was picked up a small number of times. The V and J genes are TRBV7-2 and TRBJ2-3, with D possibly matching TRBD2 (6 bases). The germline V and J ends were trimmed by 1 base and 7 bases, with 12 bases remaining between them. The CDR3 extends over 14 amino acids. The germline CDR1 and CDR2 sequences are SGHTA and FQGNSA. CDR3 coding DNA: TGTGCCAGCAGCTTAGGACTGGCGGGGTATACGCAGTATTTT. Amino acids: CASSLGLAGYTQYF.

The gene calls are TRBV2 and TRBJ2-1; 7 bases align to TRBD2. This CDR3 has 17 residues. Germline V gene data show CDR1 as SNHLY and CDR2 as FYNNEI. Trimming removed 7 bases from V and 9 bases from J; junction bases left unmatched: 21. DNA for the CDR3: TGTGCCAGCAAGACTCTCACGGGTGGACTAGTGCGTGGTGAGCAGTTCTTC. This codes for CASKTLTGGLVRGEQFF.

The J gene is TRBJ1-2, the V gene TRBV20-1, with 7 positions matching TRBD1. Unmatched junction bases numbered 14, after V lost 4 bases and J lost 6 bases. CDR1 is DFQATT, CDR2 SNEGSKA, per germline (reference sequence). CDR3 length: 15 residues. The CDR3 spells CSANTGATFAHGYTF. CDR3 nucleotides: TGCAGTGCTAATACAGGGGCTACATTCGCTCATGGCTACACCTTC.

J is TRBJ1-2 and V is TRBV20-1, with TRBD1 matching over 11 bases. Germline CDR1 DFQATT, CDR2 SNEGSKA (reference sequence). The CDR3 consists of 14 residues. V lost 6 bases to trimming and J lost 1 base; unmatched junction nucleotides: 4. The CDR3 DNA sequence: TGCAGTGCAGGACAGGGGGCCATTAACTATGGCTACACCTTC. It specifies CSAGQGAINYGYTF.